Listed below are T cell receptor beta chains from one sample, sequenced in a study of blood T cells in healthy people across ages. TCRdb passed the 5' RACE reads through MiXCR, listing each CDR3 protein once. The repertoire holds almost 800,000 distinct CDR3 sequences, about three fifths seen once, with approximately 20% in the top ten. The sample comprised blood. The receptors were gathered from a man aged 30 to 45 in good health. CDR3s include the opening cysteine and the closing phenylalanine or tryptophan. Each record gives: D gene, J gene, V gene, clone size, CDR3 DNA, CDR3 protein. The D gene is left open where the match is weak. A row's size may be missing; if present it is once, few, many or a size class.

>.|TRBJ2-3|TRBV7-9|.
TGTGCCAGTGCCGCATGGGCAGATACGCAGTATTTT
CASAAWADTQYF
>.|TRBJ1-1|TRBV20-1|.
TGCAGTGCTAGAGATCTTATCGCAGGGGACCTGGTTGTGGAAGCTTTCTTT
CSARDLIAGDLVVEAFF
>TRBD1|TRBJ2-1|TRBV27|few
TGTGCCAGCAGTTTAACAGGGGAAAGCTCCTACAATGAGCAGTTCTTC
CASSLTGESSYNEQFF
>.|TRBJ2-3|TRBV7-2|.
TGTGCCAGCAGCTTAGACCGGTACACAGATACGCAGTATTTT
CASSLDRYTDTQYF
>TRBD2|TRBJ2-7|TRBV20-1|.
TGCAGTGCTAGACCGGGGACTAGCGTCTACGAGCAGTACTTC
CSARPGTSVYEQYF
>.|TRBJ2-1|TRBV27|.
TGTGCCAGCAGACTCGGGAGAATCTTGCCCTACAATGAGCAGTTCTTC
CASRLGRILPYNEQFF
>TRBD2|TRBJ2-7|TRBV27|once
TGTGCCAGCAGTTTTGGAGCGGGAGGGCCCCACGAGCAGTACTTC
CASSFGAGGPHEQYF
>.|TRBJ2-6|TRBV30|.
TGTGCCTGGAGTTCTGGGGCCAACGTCCTGACTTTC
CAWSSGANVLTF
>TRBD1|TRBJ2-3|TRBV11-1|once
TGTGCCAGCACACCGGGACAGGGAGCAGAAGATACGCAGTATTTT
CASTPGQGAEDTQYF
>.|TRBJ2-1|TRBV12-3/TRBV12-4|.
TGTGCCAGCAGTTTAGCCCGACAGGGAGGGCAGTTCTTC
CASSLARQGGQFF
>.|TRBJ2-7|TRBV12-3/TRBV12-4|.
TGTGCCAGCAGTCCCCTGGGGGGTCGCGAGCAGTACTTC
CASSPLGGREQYF
>.|TRBJ2-1|TRBV3-1|few
TGTGCCAGCAGCCCCCGAGCGAGCTCCTACAATGAGCAGTTCTTC
CASSPRASSYNEQFF
>.|TRBJ2-1|TRBV28|once
TGTGCCAGCAGTTTTCCGGGGCGGGCCTACAATGAGCAGTTCTTC
CASSFPGRAYNEQFF
>TRBD2|TRBJ2-7|TRBV7-2|.
TGTGCCAGCAGCTACGGACAGCTTAGCGGGGACTCCTACGAGCAGTACTTC
CASSYGQLSGDSYEQYF
>TRBD2|TRBJ2-2|TRBV7-2|.
TGTGCCAGCAGCTTAGTCGGTAGCGGGTACACCGGGGAGCTGTTTTTT
CASSLVGSGYTGELFF
>TRBD2|TRBJ2-1|TRBV4-2|few
TGTGCCAGCAGCCAAAGGAGAGGGACTAGCGGGAGTGTGGGCTCCTACAATGAGCAGTTCTTC
CASSQRRGTSGSVGSYNEQFF
>TRBD1|TRBJ2-3|TRBV15|once
TGTGCCACCAGCAGATCGGGACAGTCTAGCACAGATACGCAGTATTTT
CATSRSGQSSTDTQYF
>TRBD1|TRBJ2-3|TRBV7-9|once
TGTGCCAGCAGACCCGGGACAGGGCAAACAGATACGCAGTATTTT
CASRPGTGQTDTQYF
>TRBD1|TRBJ2-1|TRBV6-5|once
TGTGCCAGCAGTCAGACAACAGGGGGTATGCAGTTCTTC
CASSQTTGGMQFF
>TRBD2|TRBJ2-3|TRBV7-9|.
TGTGCCAGCAGCCAAGGTCAGACTAGCGGGATTCATACGCAGTATTTT
CASSQGQTSGIHTQYF
>.|TRBJ2-5|TRBV20-1|few
TGCAGTGCTAGACGGCAGGGAGAGACCCAGTACTTC
CSARRQGETQYF